A selection of T cell receptor beta chains follows, all from one sample in a study of blood T cell repertoires in COVID-19. Clones were read by immunoSEQ multiplex PCR, and TCRdb kept only the in-frame ones, dropping some. The sample has 90,000 to 120,000 clones; 89% are singletons. Sequenced: peripheral blood. Receptors were obtained from a man aged 35 to 55 with active or convalescent COVID-19. CDR3s include the opening cysteine and the closing phenylalanine or tryptophan. The D gene is left open where the match is weak. A clone size is listed for some rows: how often the clone was seen (once, few, many), or a class if it is expanded.

v_gene	j_gene	abundance	len	d_gene	CDR3nt	CDR3aa
TRBV29-1	TRBJ2-7	-	16	-	TGCAGCGTTGGCCAGGAGGTTGTCCACGGGAAGGGCGAGCAGTACTTC	CSVGQEVVHGKGEQYF
TRBV5-1	TRBJ2-1	-	16	TRBD2	TGCGCCAGCAGCTTCTTCACTAGCGGGAAGAACAATGAGCAGTTCTTC	CASSFFTSGKNNEQFF
TRBV27	TRBJ2-7	-	15	-	TGTGCCAGCAGTTTATCCACAGTGGTGCCCTACGAGCAGTACTTC	CASSLSTVVPYEQYF
TRBV9	TRBJ2-7	once	15	TRBD2	TGTGCCAGCAGCGTAGGCGGGAGCGACGCCTACGAGCAGTACTTC	CASSVGGSDAYEQYF
TRBV5-6	TRBJ2-7	-	14	TRBD1	TGTGCCAGCAGCAAGGACAGGGGGATTTACGAGCAGTACTTC	CASSKDRGIYEQYF
TRBV5-1	TRBJ1-1	-	14	TRBD1	TGCGCCAGCAGCCCCGGACAGGGAGCCACTGAAGCTTTCTTT	CASSPGQGATEAFF
TRBV11-2	TRBJ2-7	-	15	TRBD1	TGTGCCAGCAGCTCGCTGGGACAGCCTCTCTACGAGCAGTACTTC	CASSSLGQPLYEQYF
TRBV6-1	TRBJ1-2	-	13	TRBD1	TGTGCCAGCAACTTCGACAGGGGAGGTGGCTACACCTTC	CASNFDRGGGYTF
TRBV3-1/TRBV3-2	TRBJ1-2	-	15	TRBD1	TGTGCCAGCAGACTCCTAACAGGGGGGGACTATGGCTACACCTTC	CASRLLTGGDYGYTF
TRBV4-3	TRBJ2-1	-	16	TRBD2	TGCGCCAGCAGCCAAGCATATTCAGGACTAGCGGGAGAGCAGTTCTTC	CASSQAYSGLAGEQFF
TRBV28	TRBJ2-7	-	17	TRBD1	TGTGCCAGCAGTTTAAAGGTCTGGGGGACAGCCCCCTACGAGCAGTACTTC	CASSLKVWGTAPYEQYF
TRBV28	TRBJ1-6	-	12	-	TGTGCCAGCACCGAACAGGATTCACCCCTCCACTTT	CASTEQDSPLHF
TRBV28	TRBJ2-7	-	15	TRBD1	TGTGCCAGCAGTTCGGGGACAGGGGGCTCCTACGAGCAGTACTTC	CASSSGTGGSYEQYF
TRBV18	TRBJ2-7	once	12	TRBD2	TGTGCCAGCTCACCCCGGGAGGATAGGGGAGAATTC	CASSPREDRGEF
TRBV28	TRBJ2-3	-	13	-	TGTGCCATCGGACAGGGAGGGGCAGATACGCAGTATTTT	CAIGQGGADTQYF
TRBV21-1	TRBJ2-7	-	15	-	TGTGCCAGCAGCAAATTCGCGAAGGGGCCGAACGAGCAGTACTTC	CASSKFAKGPNEQYF
TRBV7-2	TRBJ1-2	-	16	TRBD1	TGTGCCAGCAGCTCAAATCCGGGACAGCTGTACTATGGCTACACCTTC	CASSSNPGQLYYGYTF
TRBV20-1	TRBJ2-1	once	15	-	TGCAGTGCTAGTTCGGGCTGGCTAGGGGACAATGAGCAGTTCTTC	CSASSGWLGDNEQFF
TRBV6-2/TRBV6-3	TRBJ1-5	-	18	TRBD1	TGTGCCAGCAGCTCCGGGACAGGGGTTAAGTCTGGCAATCAGCCCCAGCATTTT	CASSSGTGVKSGNQPQHF
TRBV11-3	TRBJ2-1	-	16	TRBD2	TGTGCCAGCAGCTCACATCGACTAGCAGAGTACAATGAGCAGTTCTTC	CASSSHRLAEYNEQFF
TRBV19	TRBJ2-7	few	13	TRBD2	TGTGCCAGTAGTTCGGGAGGGACCTACGAGCAGTACTTC	CASSSGGTYEQYF
TRBV5-4	TRBJ2-7	-	15	-	TGTGCCAGCAGCTTGGCCTCTGAGGTCTCCTACGAGCAGTACTTC	CASSLASEVSYEQYF
TRBV27	TRBJ1-1	-	16	TRBD1	TGTGCCAGCAGTTTAGGACAGGGGGCTGGGGAAACTGAAGCTTTCTTT	CASSLGQGAGETEAFF
TRBV5-1	TRBJ2-1	-	11	TRBD1	TGCGCCAGCAGCTTATCGGGACAGGAGTTCTTC	CASSLSGQEFF
TRBV7-8	TRBJ2-7	few	14	-	TGTGCCAGCAGCTTAACACTAGCCTCCTACGAGCAGTACTTC	CASSLTLASYEQYF
TRBV25-1	TRBJ2-7	-	14	TRBD2	TGTGCCAGCAGGGAGACTAGCGGGAGTAGCGAGCAGTACTTC	CASRETSGSSEQYF
TRBV6-5	TRBJ1-1	few	14	-	TGTGCCAGCAGTTACAAATCCGGTATTTTTTCCGCTTTCTTT	CASSYKSGIFSAFF
TRBV25-1	TRBJ1-6	-	17	TRBD1	TGTGCCAGCAGTGAATCCCTAACAGGGGCGGGGGGTTCACCCCTCCACTTT	CASSESLTGAGGSPLHF
TRBV28	TRBJ2-1	-	15	-	TGTGCCGCCCGTATGAGGGCACTTAACGGGGATGAGCAGTTCTTC	CAARMRALNGDEQFF
TRBV12-3/TRBV12-4	TRBJ1-4	-	13	-	TGTGCCAGCAGGCCTCGGGGTGAGGAAAAACTGTTTTTT	CASRPRGEEKLFF
TRBV7-9	TRBJ1-2	-	14	-	TGTGCCAGCAGCTTGGGGGGGACTAACTATGGCTACACCTTC	CASSLGGTNYGYTF
TRBV10-2	TRBJ2-7	-	17	TRBD2	TGCGCCAGGACCCCGGGGGGGGTCGTTGTGAGATCCTACGAGCAGTACTTC	CARTPGGVVVRSYEQYF
TRBV28	TRBJ1-5	-	14	-	TGTGCCAGCAGGACTTTCGGAGGGAATCAGCCCCAGCATTTT	CASRTFGGNQPQHF
TRBV27	TRBJ2-7	-	14	-	TGTGCCAGCAGTTTTGGGGACACGAACTACGAGCAGTACTTC	CASSFGDTNYEQYF
TRBV4-2	TRBJ1-1	-	16	-	TGTGCCAGCAGTGGACACACGAACCAACGGGACACTGAAGCTTTCTTT	CASSGHTNQRDTEAFF
TRBV11-2	TRBJ2-3	-	12	TRBD2	TGTGCCAGCCGGACTAGCGGGGATACGCAGTATTTT	CASRTSGDTQYF
TRBV18	TRBJ1-2	-	16	TRBD1	TGTGCCAGCCATCGGGGACAGCTAGTTACTAACTATGGCTACACCTTC	CASHRGQLVTNYGYTF
TRBV6-4	TRBJ1-6	-	14	TRBD1	TGTGCCAGCCTGACAGGGAATGTCAATTCACCCCTCCACTTT	CASLTGNVNSPLHF
TRBV12-3/TRBV12-4	TRBJ1-2	-	12	-	TGTGCCAGCAGTTTAGAGAGCTATGGCTACACCTTC	CASSLESYGYTF
TRBV9	TRBJ2-3	-	15	-	TGTGCCAGCAGCGTAGGGGGTACTAGCCCAGATACGCAGTATTTT	CASSVGGTSPDTQYF
TRBV28	TRBJ2-3	-	16	TRBD2	TGTGCCAGCAGTTCAGCGACTAGCGGGAGCACAGATACGCAGTATTTT	CASSSATSGSTDTQYF
TRBV3-1/TRBV3-2	TRBJ1-1	-	16	TRBD1	TGTGCCAGCAGCCAAGGAGGGACAGGGAGGGGCGCTGAAGCTTTCTTT	CASSQGGTGRGAEAFF
TRBV21-1	TRBJ1-5	-	14	-	TGTGCCAGCAACCCTAAGTGGACAGACCAGCCCCAGCATTTT	CASNPKWTDQPQHF
TRBV5-6	TRBJ2-5	-	17	TRBD1	TGTGCCAGCAGCCCGGGACAGACGTACTGGGACCAAGAGACCCAGTACTTC	CASSPGQTYWDQETQYF
TRBV5-1	TRBJ2-5	-	17	TRBD2	TGCGCCAGCAGCTTGGTTCCGGGAGGAGGGTGGCAAGAGACCCAGTACTTC	CASSLVPGGGWQETQYF
TRBV28	TRBJ2-7	-	13	TRBD2	TGTGCCAGCACCTTAAGCGGGACCCCCAAGCAGTACTTC	CASTLSGTPKQYF
TRBV7-3	TRBJ1-1	-	11	-	TGTGCCAGCAGCCCCAGCACTGAAGCTTTCTTT	CASSPSTEAFF
TRBV7-9	TRBJ2-1	-	15	-	TGTGCCAGCAGCTTAGTCTACAGGACCTACAATGAGCAGTTCTTC	CASSLVYRTYNEQFF
TRBV27	TRBJ2-5	-	14	-	TGTGCCAGCAGTAAACTGGGGGGTCTAGAGACCCAGTACTTC	CASSKLGGLETQYF
TRBV13	TRBJ1-2	-	13	-	TGTGCCAGCAGCTTTGGGGGGGACTATGGCTACACCTTC	CASSFGGDYGYTF
TRBV6-2/TRBV6-3	TRBJ1-5	-	15	-	TGTGCCAGCAGTTACGGAGGACAGTATCGTCAGCCCCAGCATTTT	CASSYGGQYRQPQHF